This T cell receptor beta chain was identified during a study of blood T cell repertoires in COVID-19. For the study at large: Both acute and convalescent COVID-19 samples were obtained from the United States, Italy and Spain. T cells, B-cell-depleted T cells, or PBMCs provided the cDNA or gDNA that served as material.

Germline V gives CDR1 GTSNPN, CDR2 SVGIG (reference sequence). V dropped 5 bases and J dropped 5 bases, with 18 bases sitting between them. The CDR3 consists of 14 residues. Original processing notes: Amplified reference gene primers provided the basis for estimating nucleated cell counts. Method: immunoSEQ multiplex PCR; TCRdb's copy keeps in-frame clones and lacks some. The V and J calls and the clone size are those of that table, but D and trimming were determined from the DNA. The profile shows under 200,000 clones, 76% of them singletons. A few counts support this clone. The sample comprised peripheral blood. The receptor was isolated from a woman older than 75 with acute or convalescent COVID-19. V is TRBV30 and J is TRBJ1-1; D is unclear. As DNA, the CDR3 is TGTGCCTGGCAAATTCGGGGTTGGAGGACTGAAGCTTTCTTT. Encoded protein: CAWQIRGWRTEAFF.